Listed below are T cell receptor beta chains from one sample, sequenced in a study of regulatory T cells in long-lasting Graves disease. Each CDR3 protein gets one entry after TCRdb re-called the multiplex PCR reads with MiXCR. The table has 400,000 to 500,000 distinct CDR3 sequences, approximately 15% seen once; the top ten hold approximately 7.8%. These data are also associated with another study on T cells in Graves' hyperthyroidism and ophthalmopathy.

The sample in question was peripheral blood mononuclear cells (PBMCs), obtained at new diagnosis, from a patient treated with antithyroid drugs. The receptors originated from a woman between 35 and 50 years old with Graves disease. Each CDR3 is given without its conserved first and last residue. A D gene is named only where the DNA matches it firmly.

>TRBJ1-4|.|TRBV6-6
ASSYSGGPPAGKLF
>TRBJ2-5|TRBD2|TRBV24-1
ATSPIAGEETQY
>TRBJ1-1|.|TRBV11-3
ASSLALGLWGGVGTEAF
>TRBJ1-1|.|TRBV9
ASSVNWDNTEAF
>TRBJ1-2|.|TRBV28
AIGVDYGYT
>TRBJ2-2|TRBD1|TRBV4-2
ASSQTPGGRDTGELF
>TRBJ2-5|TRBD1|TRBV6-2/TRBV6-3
ASSAGGQETQY
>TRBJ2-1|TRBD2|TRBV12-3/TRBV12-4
ASTPLAGPYNEQF
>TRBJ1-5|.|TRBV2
ASSERVGYSNQPQH
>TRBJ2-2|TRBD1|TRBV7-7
ASSLSPGQGVRGELF
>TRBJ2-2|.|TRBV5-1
ASSLETGLNTGELF
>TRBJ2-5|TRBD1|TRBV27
ASRVRRDSLVETQY
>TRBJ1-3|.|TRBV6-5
ASSYGRGSGNTIY
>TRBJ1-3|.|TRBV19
ASSMVGNTIY
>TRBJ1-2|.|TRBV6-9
ASSYGGLNGYT
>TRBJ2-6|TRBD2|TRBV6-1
ASSPLGLAGAGGANVLT
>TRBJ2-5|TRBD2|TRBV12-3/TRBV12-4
ASSSSGRRQETQY
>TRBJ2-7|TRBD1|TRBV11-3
ASSLEGTVKVPYEQY
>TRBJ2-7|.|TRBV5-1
ASSLDVYEQY
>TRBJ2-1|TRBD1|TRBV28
ASSLGQGGWQF
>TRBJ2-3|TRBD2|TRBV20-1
SARAPGGLSTDTQY
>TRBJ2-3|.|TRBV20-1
SARPPPKGASTDTQY
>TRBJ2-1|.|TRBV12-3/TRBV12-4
ASTLDPGTPYNEQF
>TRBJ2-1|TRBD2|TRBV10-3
AIMGTSGSYNEQF
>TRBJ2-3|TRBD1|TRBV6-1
ASSKGTGLVDTQY
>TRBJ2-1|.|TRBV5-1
ASSLAGTAINGNEQF
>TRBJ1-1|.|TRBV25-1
ASSDRSNTEAF
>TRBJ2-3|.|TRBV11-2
ACTDFTDTQY
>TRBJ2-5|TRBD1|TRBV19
ASSIAGTAQETQY
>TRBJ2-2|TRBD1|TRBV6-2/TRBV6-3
ASTGGTGELF
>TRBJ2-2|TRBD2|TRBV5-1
ASSLSGRAAGELF
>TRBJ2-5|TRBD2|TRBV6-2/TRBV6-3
ASSATSGQETQY
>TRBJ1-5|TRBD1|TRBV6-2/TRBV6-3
ASSYTNKGQGVH
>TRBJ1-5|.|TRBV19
ASSIAGVRNQPQH
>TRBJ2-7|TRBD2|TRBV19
ASSILAGENSYEQY
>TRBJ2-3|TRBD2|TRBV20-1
SANSGTSETDTQY